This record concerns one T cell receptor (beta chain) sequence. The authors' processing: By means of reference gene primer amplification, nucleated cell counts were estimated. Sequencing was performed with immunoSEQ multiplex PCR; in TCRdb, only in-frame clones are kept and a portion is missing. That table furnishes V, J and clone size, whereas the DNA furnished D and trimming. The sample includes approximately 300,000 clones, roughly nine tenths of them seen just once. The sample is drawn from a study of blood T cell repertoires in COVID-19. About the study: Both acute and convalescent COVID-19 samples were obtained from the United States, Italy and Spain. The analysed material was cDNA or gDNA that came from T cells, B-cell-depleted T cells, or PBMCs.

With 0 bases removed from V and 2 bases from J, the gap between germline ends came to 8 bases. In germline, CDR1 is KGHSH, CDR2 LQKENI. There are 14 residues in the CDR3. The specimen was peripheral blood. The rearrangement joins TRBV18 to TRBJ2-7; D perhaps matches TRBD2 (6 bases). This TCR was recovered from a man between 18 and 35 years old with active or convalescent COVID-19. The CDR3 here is CASSPPGGAYEQYF. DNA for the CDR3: TGTGCCAGCTCACCACCGGGGGGAGCCTACGAGCAGTACTTC.